Below, one T cell receptor beta chain is given with its context. Its cognate antigen is unknown. The study ran its PCR with 60 Vbeta and 13 Jbeta primers. Repertoires were generated with immunoSEQ multiplex PCR, while TCRdb's copy carries only in-frame clones and drops some. Of around 150,000 clones listed, roughly 80% are singletons. V lost 1 base to trimming and J lost 8 bases, with 14 bases between them. The CDR3 consists of 15 residues. Germline loops: CDR1 MGHRA, CDR2 YSYEKL. The data were taken from a study of cytomegalovirus exposure and HLA in healthy donors. Study-wide findings and caveats: The study recorded over 150 TCR beta chains that were cytomegalovirus-associated.

The gene calls are TRBV4-1 and TRBJ1-4; D possibly corresponds to TRBD1 (5 bases). The TCR sequence derives from a man aged 35 to 55 in good health and CMV-seronegative. The sequenced material came from PBMCs. The CDR3 loop reads CASSQGAGGREKLFF. The CDR3 DNA reads as TGCGCCAGCAGCCAAGGAGCGGGGGGACGGGAAAAACTGTTTTTT.